These T cell receptor beta chains were read from a single sample in a study of T-cell memory formation after mild COVID-19. TCRdb re-derived calls from the 5' RACE reads in MiXCR, one entry per CDR3 protein. The sample yields some 490,000 distinct CDR3 sequences, over 15% seen once. Sequencing was done on a sample of PBMCs or a T cell subset sorted from them (not recorded which). The origin of the receptors is an adult woman who had mild COVID-19 (a few samples of this study predate the infection). Cell type and time point are not known. CDR3s leave out the opening cysteine and the closing phenylalanine or tryptophan. Fields, in order: CDR3 protein, J gene, V gene.

ASSLAGITEAF TRBJ1-1 TRBV5-6
ASRKLYGVDTEAF TRBJ1-1 TRBV6-5
ASSLRPGLTGGYT TRBJ1-2 TRBV5-6
ASSRQGPSMGGYT TRBJ1-2 TRBV5-6
ASSRTPAPKTGNTIY TRBJ1-3 TRBV4-1
SSDGRGETQY TRBJ2-5 TRBV29-1
ASSLSERRAF TRBJ1-1 TRBV12-3/TRBV12-4
ASSESNNEQF TRBJ2-1 TRBV25-1
ASGFGLAGSDTQY TRBJ2-3 TRBV12-3/TRBV12-4
SPKGGPYEQY TRBJ2-7 TRBV20-1
ASSKRGGLFYEQF TRBJ2-1 TRBV21-1
ASSPGLFDLF TRBJ1-1 TRBV6-5
ASSIDGWTGVGEQY TRBJ2-7 TRBV19
ASSLDGQLRTDTQY TRBJ2-3 TRBV7-2
ASSQDIRGSEQF TRBJ2-1 TRBV14
ASSDAGARETQY TRBJ2-5 TRBV5-1
ASSSSSYHEQF TRBJ2-1 TRBV6-2/TRBV6-3
ASSQAGGPEQY TRBJ2-7 TRBV19
ASSWGEGYTEAF TRBJ1-1 TRBV5-4
ASSLGFSQVDTNEQF TRBJ2-1 TRBV7-6
ASSATPIDSVSSYEQY TRBJ2-7 TRBV25-1
ASSLDLARNTIY TRBJ1-3 TRBV12-3/TRBV12-4
ASSSSRDGAYNEQF TRBJ2-1 TRBV7-8
ASSRRQDGHTEAF TRBJ1-1 TRBV5-4
ASSTGTGVEETQY TRBJ2-5 TRBV7-9
ASSLAGYTEAF TRBJ1-1 TRBV5-1
ASSLDAGGHYEQF TRBJ2-1 TRBV7-2
ATSDGGRPDTQY TRBJ2-3 TRBV24-1
ASTALGEQY TRBJ2-7 TRBV5-6
ASSLFQSGEQF TRBJ2-1 TRBV6-6
ASRLGTGGFDEQF TRBJ2-1 TRBV4-1
ASSLAYGGANTGELF TRBJ2-2 TRBV7-6
ASSLIPGGKNEQF TRBJ2-1 TRBV5-1
AWSPAGGPEAF TRBJ1-1 TRBV30
ASTPSPGTRTDTQY TRBJ2-3 TRBV12-3/TRBV12-4
SAPTAEPTDTQY TRBJ2-3 TRBV20-1
ARQSSGSINEQF TRBJ2-1 TRBV30
ASSQSTMGTDTQY TRBJ2-3 TRBV14
ASSFAPANTEAF TRBJ1-1 TRBV5-1
ASSIGSGNQETQY TRBJ2-5 TRBV19
ATKATGGTEAF TRBJ1-1 TRBV24-1
SARIRTGRYGYT TRBJ1-2 TRBV20-1
ASSLVWRQGQPPSGNTIY TRBJ1-3 TRBV7-9
ASSNRLGSSPDTQY TRBJ2-3 TRBV12-3/TRBV12-4
ASNHPRGAQVVNTEAF TRBJ1-1 TRBV9
ASSFDGTPSYSYEQY TRBJ2-7 TRBV5-1
ASTGGDGELF TRBJ2-2 TRBV6-5
ASSLALVYVETQY TRBJ2-5 TRBV5-5
ASSPNTLNTEAF TRBJ1-1 TRBV4-2
SARMGLSGSSYNEQF TRBJ2-1 TRBV20-1